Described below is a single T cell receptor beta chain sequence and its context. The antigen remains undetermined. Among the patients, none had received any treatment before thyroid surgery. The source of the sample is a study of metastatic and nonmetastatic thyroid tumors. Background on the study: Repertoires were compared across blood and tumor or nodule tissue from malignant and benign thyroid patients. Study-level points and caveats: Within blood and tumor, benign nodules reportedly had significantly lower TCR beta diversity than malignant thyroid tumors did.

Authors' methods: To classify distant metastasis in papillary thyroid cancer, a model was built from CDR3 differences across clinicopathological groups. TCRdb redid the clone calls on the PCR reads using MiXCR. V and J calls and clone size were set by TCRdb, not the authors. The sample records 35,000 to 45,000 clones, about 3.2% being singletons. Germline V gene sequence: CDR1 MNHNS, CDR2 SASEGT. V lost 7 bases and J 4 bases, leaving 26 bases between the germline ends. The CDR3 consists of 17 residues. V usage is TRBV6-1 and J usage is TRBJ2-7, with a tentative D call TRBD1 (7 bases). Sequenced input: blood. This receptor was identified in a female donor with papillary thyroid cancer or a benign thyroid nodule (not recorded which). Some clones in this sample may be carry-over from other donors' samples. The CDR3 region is CASTKRGRSGEGYEQYF. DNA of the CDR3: TGTGCCAGCACCAAAAGGGGGCGTTCGGGAGAGGGGTACGAGCAGTACTTC.